One and the same sample provided the 3 T cell receptor beta chains below, sequenced in a study of blood T cells in healthy people across ages. With a J-beta primer mix and a sample-barcoded 5' primer, a second PCR ran 7 to 11 cycles. Each CDR3 protein gets one entry after TCRdb re-called the 5' RACE reads with MiXCR. In the table there are about 1.8 million distinct CDR3 sequences, less than 50% of which are singletons. Sequencing was done on a sample of blood. The source is a woman aged 40 to 50 in good health.

This clonotype was seen a few times. The chain links TRBV6-2 or TRBV6-3 to TRBJ1-5; maybe TRBD1 (6 bases). The CDR3 contains 14 residues. Looked up from germline, CDR1 is MNHEY and CDR2 is SVGEGT. Trimming removed 8 bases at V and 0 bases at J, with 11 bases between. The CDR3 coding sequence is TGTGCCAGCGGAGGGGGGTATAGCAATCAGCCCCAGCATTTT. Protein: CASGGGYSNQPQHF.

The rearrangement uses TRBV7-2 and TRBJ1-1, with 7 bases lining up with TRBD1. Germline assignment: CDR1 SGHTA and CDR2 FQGNSA. The V segment lost 2 bases and the J segment 4 bases; nucleotides outside the gene matches: 10. The length of the CDR3 is 16 residues. The CDR3 bases are TGTGCCAGCAGCTTAAGTCCGGCCAGGGGGGCCACTGAAGCTTTCTTT. Its protein product is CASSLSPARGATEAFF.

The chain has TRBV7-2 and TRBJ1-1; no definite D call. The V end lost 3 bases, the J end lost 3 bases, and 14 bases lay between the germline ends. Germline CDR1 and CDR2: SGHTA and FQGNSA. The length of the CDR3 is 15 residues. The DNA of the CDR3 is TGTGCCAGCAGCTTTTGGTCCGCCCGGGACACTGAAGCTTTCTTT. This gives the protein CASSFWSARDTEAFF.